This TCR beta chain originates from a study of B cell selection in AIRE deficiency. Study-level findings and limits: Healthy donors alone shared 30% to 35% of approximately 3,500 Treg sequences; patients alone approximately 9%.

TCRdb keeps only in-frame clones here, not all; method: immunoSEQ multiplex PCR. This table holds tens of thousands of clones, around 92% found once. The regulatory T cell sort gate was CD4+CD25hiCD127low/negative. About this clone: The antigen remains unidentified.

V dropped 0 bases and J dropped 4 bases, with 8 bases sitting between them. The CDR3 length is 14 residues. Germline-derived CDR1 and CDR2 are SGDLS and YYNGEE. Sample: CD4+CD25+ Tregs sorted from PBMCs. This clonotype was sampled from a human donor in good health. The J gene is TRBJ1-3, the V gene TRBV9; D is uncertain. This CDR3 is CASSVEDSGNTIYF. CDR3 coding DNA: TGTGCCAGCAGCGTAGAGGATTCAGGAAACACCATATATTTT.